The clone carrying this T cell receptor (beta chain) was seen many times. Its antigen is still unknown. Amplification of TCR alpha and beta CDR3 regions from RNA used iRepertoire nested multiplex PCR. Tissue mRNA or PBMC total RNA, roughly 95-400 ng, went into one-step reverse transcription and amplification. TCRdb processed the multiplex PCR reads anew with MiXCR; each CDR3 protein has one entry. The table lists roughly 100,000 distinct CDR3 sequences, around 28% of them singletons, with around 40% in the top ten. Germline V gives CDR1 MNHNS, CDR2 SASEGT. Trimming left V 6 bases short and J 3 bases short, with 3 bases between. The CDR3 has 10 residues. This record comes from a study of glioma-infiltrating T cells. Study-level points and caveats: Tissue-blood divergence was below expectation in non-neoplastic patients, above in gliomas. CDR3 overlap between tissue and blood was very small.

The sequenced sample consisted of glioma tissue, nonneoplastic brain tissue, or PBMCs (not recorded which). This clonotype was obtained from a human donor with low-grade glioma or glioblastoma, undergoing nonglioma brain surgery, or in good health (not recorded which). The chain is built from TRBV6-1 and TRBJ2-7; D is uncertain. DNA of the CDR3: TGTGCCAGCAGGAACTACGAGCAGTACTTC. Its translation: CASRNYEQYF.